This T cell receptor beta chain was retrieved from a study of CD8 T cells in ankylosing spondylitis (dated by TCRdb to between 2016 and 2019). In the study overall: T cell receptor beta repertoires were profiled in healthy donors and ankylosing spondylitis patients so that disease-linked TCR variants could be found. The whole study cohort included 85 to 120 healthy donors and around 24 ankylosing spondylitis patients. Peripheral blood was sampled, and synovial fluid was also collected from ankylosing spondylitis patients. What the research found in general, with its limitations: According to the report, matched synovial fluid samples from ankylosing spondylitis patients were significantly enriched for the disease-linked clones. Some of the motif variants had been reported before in the synovial fluid and blood of reactive arthritis patients, a finding that suggests common disease-initiation mechanisms. A TCR beta motif made up of eight highly homologous amino acid variants appeared to be characteristic of blood from ankylosing spondylitis patients. In peripheral blood, the disease-linked clones were found at relatively low frequencies and had a CD8+ phenotype.

For CDR1 and CDR2, the germline V gene lists MNHEY and SVGAGI. Trimming costs V 4 bases and J 4 bases, and their ends lie 13 bases apart. The CDR3 starts with the cysteine, ends with the phenylalanine, and has 14 residues. Only CDR3 DNA is held: 42 bases, read in frame from base 1. Regarding this clonotype: Its antigen target is currently unknown. No much larger clone exists at a distance of one base, and base qualities are not known.

TCRdb shows the sequencer as Illumina HiSeq 2500. TCR beta libraries were prepared by quantitative 5'-RACE with molecular barcodes. The authors processed their data as follows. To identify disease-linked TCR variants, a new computational method was used, one built on a probabilistic model of VDJ rearrangement. TCRdb reworked the public reads: Q25 trimming with fastp, MiXCR clone assembly, productive beta chains retained. Rows matching on CDR3 protein sequence are summarized as one entry with the most common DNA and genes. The V and J calls here are based on TCRdb, not the publication. The sample table records 100,000 to 150,000 distinct CDR3 sequences; around 10% of these occur just once. Around 4.3% of the sample is in the top ten clones.

Material for sequencing was blood, either unsorted or a sorted T cell fraction (not recorded which). The TCR sequence derives from a female donor with ankylosing spondylitis or in good health (not recorded which). The chain employs TRBV6-5 and TRBJ1-1; the D gene is not confidently resolved. This receptor carries the CDR3 CASSLTGRSTEAFF. The nucleotide sequence is given as TGTGCCAGCAGTTTGACGGGCAGGTCCACTGAAGCTTTCTTT.